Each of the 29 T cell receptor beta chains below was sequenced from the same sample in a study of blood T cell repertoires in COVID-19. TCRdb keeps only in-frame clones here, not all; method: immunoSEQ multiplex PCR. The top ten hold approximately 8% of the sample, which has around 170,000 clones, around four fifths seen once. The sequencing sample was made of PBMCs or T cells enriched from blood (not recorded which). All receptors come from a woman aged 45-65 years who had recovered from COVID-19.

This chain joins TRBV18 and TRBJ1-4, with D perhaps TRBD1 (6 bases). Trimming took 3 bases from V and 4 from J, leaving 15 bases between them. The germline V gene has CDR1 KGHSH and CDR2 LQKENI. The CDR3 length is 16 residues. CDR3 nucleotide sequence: TGTGCCAGCTCACCGCGACAGGCCGATATTAATGAAAAACTGTTTTTT. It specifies CASSPRQADINEKLFF.

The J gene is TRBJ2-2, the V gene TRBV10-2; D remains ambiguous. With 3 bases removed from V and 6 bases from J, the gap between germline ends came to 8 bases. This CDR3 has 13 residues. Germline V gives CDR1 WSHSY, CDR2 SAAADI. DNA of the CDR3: TGCGCCAGCAGTGACGCGGAGTCCGGGGAGCTGTTTTTT. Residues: CASSDAESGELFF.

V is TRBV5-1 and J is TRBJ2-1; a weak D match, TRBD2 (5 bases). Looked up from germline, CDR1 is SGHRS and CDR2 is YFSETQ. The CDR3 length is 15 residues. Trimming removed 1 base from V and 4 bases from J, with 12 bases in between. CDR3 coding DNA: TGCGCCAGCAGCTTGTCCGGGGAAACATACAATGAGCAGTTCTTC. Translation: CASSLSGETYNEQFF.

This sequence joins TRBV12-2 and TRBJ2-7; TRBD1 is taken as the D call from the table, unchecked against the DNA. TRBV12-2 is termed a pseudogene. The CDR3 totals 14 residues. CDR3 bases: TGTGCAAGTCGCTACCGGGACAGACTCTACGAGCAGTACTTC. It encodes CASRYRDRLYEQYF.

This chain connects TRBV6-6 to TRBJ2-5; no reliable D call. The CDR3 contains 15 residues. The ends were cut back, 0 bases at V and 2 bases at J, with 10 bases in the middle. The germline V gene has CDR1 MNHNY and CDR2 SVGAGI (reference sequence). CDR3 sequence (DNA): TGTGCCAGCAGTTACTCCACAGCTACTCAAGAGACCCAGTACTTC. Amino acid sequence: CASSYSTATQETQYF.

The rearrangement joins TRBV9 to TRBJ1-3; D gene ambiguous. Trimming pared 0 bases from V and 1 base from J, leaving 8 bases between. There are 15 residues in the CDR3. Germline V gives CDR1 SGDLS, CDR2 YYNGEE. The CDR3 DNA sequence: TGTGCCAGCAGCGTAGGACTTGGGTCTGGAAACACCATATATTTT. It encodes CASSVGLGSGNTIYF.

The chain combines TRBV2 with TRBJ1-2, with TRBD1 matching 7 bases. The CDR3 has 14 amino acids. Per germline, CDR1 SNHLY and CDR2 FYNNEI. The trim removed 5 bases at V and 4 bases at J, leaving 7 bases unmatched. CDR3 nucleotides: TGTGCCAGCAGTCTGGACAGGTCGTTCTATGGCTACACCTTC. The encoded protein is CASSLDRSFYGYTF.

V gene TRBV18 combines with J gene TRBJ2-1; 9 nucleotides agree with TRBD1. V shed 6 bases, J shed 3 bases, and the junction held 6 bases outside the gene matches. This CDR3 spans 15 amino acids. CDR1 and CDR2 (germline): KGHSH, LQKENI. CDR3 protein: CASSTDRGFYNEQFF. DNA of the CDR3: TGTGCCAGCTCGACCGACAGGGGGTTCTACAATGAGCAGTTCTTC.

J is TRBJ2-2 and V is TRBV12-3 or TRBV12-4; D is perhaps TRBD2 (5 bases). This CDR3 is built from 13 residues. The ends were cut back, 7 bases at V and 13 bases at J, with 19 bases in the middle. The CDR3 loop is CASTQAASLGLFF. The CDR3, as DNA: TGTGCCAGCACCCAGGCCGCTAGCTTGGGGCTGTTTTTT.

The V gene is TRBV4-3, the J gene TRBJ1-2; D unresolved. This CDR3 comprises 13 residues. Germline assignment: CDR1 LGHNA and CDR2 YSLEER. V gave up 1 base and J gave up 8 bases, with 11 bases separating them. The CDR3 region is CASSQGSERGYTF. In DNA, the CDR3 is TGCGCCAGCAGCCAAGGGAGCGAGAGGGGCTACACCTTC.

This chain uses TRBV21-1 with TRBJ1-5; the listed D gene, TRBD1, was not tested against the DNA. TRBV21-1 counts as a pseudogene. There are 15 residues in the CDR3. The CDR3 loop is CASSVGLALNQPQHF. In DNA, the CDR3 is TGTGCCAGCAGCGTGGGCCTGGCCCTTAATCAGCCCCAGCATTTT.

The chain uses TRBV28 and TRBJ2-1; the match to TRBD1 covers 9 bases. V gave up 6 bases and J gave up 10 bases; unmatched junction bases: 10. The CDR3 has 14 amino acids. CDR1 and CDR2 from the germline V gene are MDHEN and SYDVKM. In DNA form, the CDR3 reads TGTGCCAGCAGAGGACAGGGGTCTCTTCAGGAGCAGTTCTTC. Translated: CASRGQGSLQEQFF.

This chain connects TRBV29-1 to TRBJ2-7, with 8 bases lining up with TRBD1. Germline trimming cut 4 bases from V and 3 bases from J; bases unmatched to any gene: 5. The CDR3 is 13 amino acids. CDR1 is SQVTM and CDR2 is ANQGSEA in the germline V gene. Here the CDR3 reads CSVGQGAGYEQYF. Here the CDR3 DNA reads TGCAGCGTTGGGCAGGGGGCAGGCTACGAGCAGTACTTC.

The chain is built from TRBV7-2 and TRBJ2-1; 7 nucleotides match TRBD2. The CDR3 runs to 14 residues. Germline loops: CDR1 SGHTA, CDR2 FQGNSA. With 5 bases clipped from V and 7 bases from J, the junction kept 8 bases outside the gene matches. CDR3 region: CASSPGTILNEQFF. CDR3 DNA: TGTGCCAGCAGCCCGGGGACTATACTTAATGAGCAGTTCTTC. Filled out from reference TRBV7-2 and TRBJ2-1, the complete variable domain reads GAGVSQSPSNKVTEKGKDVELRCDPISGHTALYWYRQSLGQGLEFLIYFQGNSAPDKSGLPSDRFSAERTGGSVSTLTIQRTQQEDSAVYLCASSPGTILNEQFFGPGTRLTVL.

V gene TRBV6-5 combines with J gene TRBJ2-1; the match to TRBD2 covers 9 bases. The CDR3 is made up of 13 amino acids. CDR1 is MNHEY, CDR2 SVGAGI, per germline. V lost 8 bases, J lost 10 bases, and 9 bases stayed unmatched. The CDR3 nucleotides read TGTGCCAGCGTAGCGGGGGTCCGAGGGGAGCAGTTCTTC. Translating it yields CASVAGVRGEQFF.

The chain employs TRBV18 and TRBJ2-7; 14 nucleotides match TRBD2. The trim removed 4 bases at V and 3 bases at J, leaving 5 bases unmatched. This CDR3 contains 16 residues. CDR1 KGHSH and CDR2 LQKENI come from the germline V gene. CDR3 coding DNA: TGTGCCAGCTCACGGGGACTAGCGGGAGAGGGCTACGAGCAGTACTTC. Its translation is CASSRGLAGEGYEQYF. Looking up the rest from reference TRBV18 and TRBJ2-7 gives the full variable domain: NAGVMQNPRHLVRRRGQEARLRCSPMKGHSHVYWYRQLPEEGLKFMVYLQKENIIDESGMPKERFSAEFPKEGPSILRIQQVVRGDSAAYFCASSRGLAGEGYEQYFGPGTRLTVT.

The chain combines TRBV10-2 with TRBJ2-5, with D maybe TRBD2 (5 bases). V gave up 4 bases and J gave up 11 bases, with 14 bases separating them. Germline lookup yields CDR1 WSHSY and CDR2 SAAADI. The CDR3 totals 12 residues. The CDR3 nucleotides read TGCGCCAGCAGTGGTGGAGGAGGTGGGCAGTACTTC. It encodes CASSGGGGGQYF.

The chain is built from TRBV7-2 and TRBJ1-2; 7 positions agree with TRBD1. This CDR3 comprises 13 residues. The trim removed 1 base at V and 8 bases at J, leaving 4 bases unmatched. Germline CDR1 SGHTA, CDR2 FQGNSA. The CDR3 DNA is TGTGCCAGCAGCTTAGAGGGGGCGGCGGGCTACACCTTC. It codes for CASSLEGAAGYTF.

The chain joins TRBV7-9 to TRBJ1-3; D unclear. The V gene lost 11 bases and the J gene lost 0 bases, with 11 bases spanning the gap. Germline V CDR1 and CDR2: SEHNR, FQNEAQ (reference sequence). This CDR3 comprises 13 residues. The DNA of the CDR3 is TGTGCCGCGCCCCGAGACTCTGGAAACACCATATATTTT. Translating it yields CAAPRDSGNTIYF.

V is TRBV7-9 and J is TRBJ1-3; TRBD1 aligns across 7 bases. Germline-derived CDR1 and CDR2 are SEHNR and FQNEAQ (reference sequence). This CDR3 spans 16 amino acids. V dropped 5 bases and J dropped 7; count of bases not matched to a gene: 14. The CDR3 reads CASSHLVTGDQNTIYF. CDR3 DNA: TGTGCCAGCAGCCACCTTGTAACAGGGGATCAGAACACCATATATTTT.

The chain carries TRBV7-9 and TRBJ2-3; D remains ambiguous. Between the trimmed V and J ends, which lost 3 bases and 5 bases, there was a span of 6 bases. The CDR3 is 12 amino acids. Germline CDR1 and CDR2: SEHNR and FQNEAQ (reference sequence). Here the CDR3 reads CASSFTGDTQYF. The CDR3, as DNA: TGTGCCAGCAGCTTCACGGGAGATACGCAGTATTTT. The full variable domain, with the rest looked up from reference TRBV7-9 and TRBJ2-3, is DTGVSQNPRHKITKRGQNVTFRCDPISEHNRLYWYRQTLGQGPEFLTYFQNEAQLEKSRLLSDRFSAERPKGSFSTLEIQRTEQGDSAMYLCASSFTGDTQYFGPGTRLTVL.

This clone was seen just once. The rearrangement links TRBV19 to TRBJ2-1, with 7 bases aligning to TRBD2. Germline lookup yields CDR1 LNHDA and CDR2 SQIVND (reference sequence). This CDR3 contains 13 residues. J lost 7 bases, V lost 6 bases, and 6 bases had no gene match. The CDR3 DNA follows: TGTGCCAGTAGGTCGGGACTATCGAATGAGCAGTTCTTC. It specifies CASRSGLSNEQFF.

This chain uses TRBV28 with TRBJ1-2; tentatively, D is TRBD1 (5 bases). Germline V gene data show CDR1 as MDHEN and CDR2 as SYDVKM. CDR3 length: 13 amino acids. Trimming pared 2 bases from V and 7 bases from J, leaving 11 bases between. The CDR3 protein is CASSLQGVGGYTF. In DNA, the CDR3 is TGTGCCAGCAGTTTACAAGGGGTTGGTGGCTACACCTTC.

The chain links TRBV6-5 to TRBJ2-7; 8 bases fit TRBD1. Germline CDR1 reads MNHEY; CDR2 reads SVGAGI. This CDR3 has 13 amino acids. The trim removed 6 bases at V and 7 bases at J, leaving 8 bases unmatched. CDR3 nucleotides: TGTGCCAGCAGCGGACTCAGGGGGCGAGAGCAGTACTTC. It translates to CASSGLRGREQYF.

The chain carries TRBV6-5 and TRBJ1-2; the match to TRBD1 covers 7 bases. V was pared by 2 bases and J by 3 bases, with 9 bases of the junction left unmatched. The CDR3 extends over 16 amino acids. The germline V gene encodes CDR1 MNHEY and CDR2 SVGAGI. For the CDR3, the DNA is TGTGCCAGCAGTTACGGGCTTAAGGGGGCGTACTATGGCTACACCTTC. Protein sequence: CASSYGLKGAYYGYTF.

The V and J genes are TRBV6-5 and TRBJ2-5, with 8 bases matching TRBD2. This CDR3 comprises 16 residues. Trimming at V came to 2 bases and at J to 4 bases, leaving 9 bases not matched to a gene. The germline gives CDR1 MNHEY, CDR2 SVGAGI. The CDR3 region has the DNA TGTGCCAGCAGTTACCGGTGGCGGGGGGCCCGAGAGACCCAGTACTTC. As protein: CASSYRWRGARETQYF.

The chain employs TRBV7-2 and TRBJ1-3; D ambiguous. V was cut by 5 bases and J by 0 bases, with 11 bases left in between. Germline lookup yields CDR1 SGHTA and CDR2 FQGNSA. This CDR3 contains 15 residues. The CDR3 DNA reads TGTGCCAGCAGCACCTCAGCGAGCTCTGGAAACACCATATATTTT. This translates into CASSTSASSGNTIYF.

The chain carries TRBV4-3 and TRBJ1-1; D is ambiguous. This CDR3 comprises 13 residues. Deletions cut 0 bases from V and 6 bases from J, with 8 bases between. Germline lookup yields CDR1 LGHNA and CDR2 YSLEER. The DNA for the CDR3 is TGCGCCAGCAGCCAAGAGGAGTACGCTGAAGCTTTCTTT. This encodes CASSQEEYAEAFF.

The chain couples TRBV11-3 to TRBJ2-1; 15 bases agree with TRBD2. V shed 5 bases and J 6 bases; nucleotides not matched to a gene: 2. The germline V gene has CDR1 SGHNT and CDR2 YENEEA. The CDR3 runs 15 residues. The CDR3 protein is CASSTGLAGGNEQFF. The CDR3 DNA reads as TGTGCCAGCAGCACGGGACTAGCGGGAGGCAATGAGCAGTTCTTC.